Listed below are T cell receptor beta chains from one sample, sequenced in a study of blood T cell repertoires in COVID-19. Sequencing was performed with immunoSEQ multiplex PCR; in TCRdb, only in-frame clones are kept and a portion is missing. The sample has about 74,000 clones, roughly 79% seen once; the top ten hold roughly 21%. The sample consisted of peripheral blood. Every receptor here comes from an older man with acute or convalescent COVID-19. Each CDR3 is given with its conserved first and last residue. Fields, in order: J gene, D gene, V gene, CDR3 protein. D genes are given only for firm matches.

J gene: TRBJ2-2; D gene: TRBD1; V gene: TRBV5-6; CDR3 protein: CASSLAGTGGNTGELFF
J gene: TRBJ2-4; D gene: NA; V gene: TRBV27; CDR3 protein: CASSLSSLRGNIQYF
J gene: TRBJ2-1; D gene: NA; V gene: TRBV24-1; CDR3 protein: CATSGRGNNEQFF
J gene: TRBJ2-2; D gene: NA; V gene: TRBV7-3; CDR3 protein: CASSEREVAHTGELFF
J gene: TRBJ2-7; D gene: NA; V gene: TRBV3-1/TRBV3-2; CDR3 protein: CASSQWGRRNEQYF
J gene: TRBJ2-7; D gene: TRBD1; V gene: TRBV6-5; CDR3 protein: CASSPRGTGNYEQYF
J gene: TRBJ2-7; D gene: TRBD2; V gene: TRBV9; CDR3 protein: CASSVSSGIYEQYF
J gene: TRBJ1-5; D gene: TRBD1; V gene: TRBV19; CDR3 protein: CASTPGQGYSNQPQHF
J gene: TRBJ2-5; D gene: NA; V gene: TRBV27; CDR3 protein: CASSFGLRGRETQYF
J gene: TRBJ2-2; D gene: TRBD2; V gene: TRBV19; CDR3 protein: CASSISGRGNTGELFF
J gene: TRBJ1-1; D gene: TRBD1; V gene: TRBV27; CDR3 protein: CASKPTGMNTEAFF
J gene: TRBJ1-1; D gene: NA; V gene: TRBV10-3; CDR3 protein: CAIGGDSNTEAFF
J gene: TRBJ2-2; D gene: TRBD2; V gene: TRBV7-3; CDR3 protein: CASSYAASGTGELFF
J gene: TRBJ2-4; D gene: NA; V gene: TRBV11-2; CDR3 protein: CASKQGGNIQYF
J gene: TRBJ2-1; D gene: NA; V gene: TRBV14; CDR3 protein: CASSQVPGDAYNEQFF
J gene: TRBJ1-1; D gene: NA; V gene: TRBV9; CDR3 protein: CASSSWEDTEAFF
J gene: TRBJ2-1; D gene: TRBD2; V gene: TRBV28; CDR3 protein: CASSPQASGRAGAYNEQFF
J gene: TRBJ2-1; D gene: NA; V gene: TRBV29-1; CDR3 protein: CSVESDYNYNEQFF
J gene: TRBJ2-2; D gene: NA; V gene: TRBV3-1/TRBV3-2; CDR3 protein: CASSHPRANTGELFF
J gene: TRBJ2-1; D gene: NA; V gene: TRBV7-2; CDR3 protein: CASSVQGRAGGYNEQFF
J gene: TRBJ2-1; D gene: TRBD2; V gene: TRBV28; CDR3 protein: CASGLAGGFSYEQFF
J gene: TRBJ2-3; D gene: NA; V gene: TRBV9; CDR3 protein: CASSVRPTNTDTQYF
J gene: TRBJ1-2; D gene: NA; V gene: TRBV4-1; CDR3 protein: CASSQVLNYGYTF
J gene: TRBJ2-1; D gene: TRBD2; V gene: TRBV10-3; CDR3 protein: CAIRPREGDEQFF
J gene: TRBJ1-2; D gene: NA; V gene: TRBV29-1; CDR3 protein: CSAPRGGYGYTF
J gene: TRBJ2-5; D gene: TRBD1; V gene: TRBV9; CDR3 protein: CASSARTGGWETQYF
J gene: TRBJ2-6; D gene: NA; V gene: TRBV11-1; CDR3 protein: CASSLQGSGANVLTF
J gene: TRBJ2-7; D gene: TRBD1; V gene: TRBV13; CDR3 protein: CASSLDTGQGYEQYF
J gene: TRBJ1-1; D gene: NA; V gene: TRBV19; CDR3 protein: CASSIGGKNTEAFF
J gene: TRBJ1-4; D gene: NA; V gene: TRBV5-1; CDR3 protein: CASSFQGRDEKLFF
J gene: TRBJ1-2; D gene: TRBD1; V gene: TRBV7-2; CDR3 protein: CASSLGGGQGIGYGYTF
J gene: TRBJ2-6; D gene: NA; V gene: TRBV4-3; CDR3 protein: CASSFGGSGANVLTF
J gene: TRBJ1-3; D gene: TRBD1; V gene: TRBV11-2; CDR3 protein: CASSIRDRVIF
J gene: TRBJ1-2; D gene: TRBD1; V gene: TRBV28; CDR3 protein: CASSLPDRGRGYTF
J gene: TRBJ2-2; D gene: NA; V gene: TRBV19; CDR3 protein: CASSIPGSTGELFF
J gene: TRBJ1-5; D gene: NA; V gene: TRBV6-1; CDR3 protein: CASSEVTNNQPQHF
J gene: TRBJ2-2; D gene: TRBD1; V gene: TRBV5-1; CDR3 protein: CASSKGQGAVGELFF
J gene: TRBJ2-5; D gene: TRBD1; V gene: TRBV11-2; CDR3 protein: CASSVDRGRETQYF
J gene: TRBJ1-2; D gene: NA; V gene: TRBV11-1; CDR3 protein: CASSLRQDYGYTF
J gene: TRBJ2-3; D gene: TRBD2; V gene: TRBV29-1; CDR3 protein: CSVGGGRWGSTDTQYF
J gene: TRBJ2-7; D gene: TRBD2; V gene: TRBV3-1/TRBV3-2; CDR3 protein: CASSPWGGSSYEQYF
J gene: TRBJ1-1; D gene: NA; V gene: TRBV29-1; CDR3 protein: CSANSGSTEAFF
J gene: TRBJ2-3; D gene: NA; V gene: TRBV7-9; CDR3 protein: CASSPQGFTQYF
J gene: TRBJ1-6; D gene: TRBD1; V gene: TRBV5-1; CDR3 protein: CASSPRGQGNLDNSPLHF
J gene: TRBJ1-6; D gene: NA; V gene: TRBV9; CDR3 protein: CASSPSRGYDDNSPLHF
J gene: TRBJ1-2; D gene: NA; V gene: TRBV7-2; CDR3 protein: CASSSGQSINYGYTF
J gene: TRBJ2-2; D gene: NA; V gene: TRBV10-3; CDR3 protein: CAISATGYNTGELFF
J gene: TRBJ1-2; D gene: NA; V gene: TRBV28; CDR3 protein: CASSLSVYGYTF
J gene: TRBJ1-5; D gene: NA; V gene: TRBV27; CDR3 protein: CASSLKGRGSHQPQHF
J gene: TRBJ1-5; D gene: NA; V gene: TRBV28; CDR3 protein: CASSLGGAGQPQHF
J gene: TRBJ1-1; D gene: NA; V gene: TRBV4-2; CDR3 protein: CASSQEDSFGGVGTEAFF
J gene: TRBJ1-2; D gene: TRBD1; V gene: TRBV6-1; CDR3 protein: CASSETGYPGYGYTF
J gene: TRBJ2-3; D gene: TRBD2; V gene: TRBV25-1; CDR3 protein: CASSSGGSTDTQYF
J gene: TRBJ2-5; D gene: NA; V gene: TRBV3-1/TRBV3-2; CDR3 protein: CASSQELGYTQETQYF
J gene: TRBJ2-1; D gene: TRBD1; V gene: TRBV6-1; CDR3 protein: CASSEAIGTGMFDEQFF
J gene: TRBJ1-1; D gene: NA; V gene: TRBV7-9; CDR3 protein: CASSFSGFDTEAFF